This section outlines one T cell receptor (beta chain) sequence together with its context. As yet, its antigen is unknown. Profiling relied on immunoSEQ multiplex PCR, and the TCRdb table lists in-frame clones only, not all of them. The sample has 60,000 to 65,000 clones, roughly 80% seen once; the top ten hold 1.5% to 2.5%. The trim removed 0 bases at V and 3 bases at J, leaving 10 bases unmatched. The CDR3 contains 16 residues. The germline gives CDR1 GTSNPN, CDR2 SVGIG (reference sequence). These data are taken from a study of OX40 agonist ivuxolimab in advanced cancers. Study-wide findings and caveats: Mean expanded clone counts were higher in CD8+ than CD4+ T cells.

This sample comprised CD4+ or CD8+ T cells sorted from blood, obtained in a trial of the OX40 agonist ivuxolimab. J is TRBJ2-5 and V is TRBV30; 7 bases map to TRBD2. The clonotype originates from an adult with an advanced solid tumor such as melanoma, head and neck, liver or kidney cancer. CDR3 coding DNA: TGTGCCTGGAGTGTACATCCCTCGGCGGGAGAAGAGACCCAGTACTTC. Translated, it gives CAWSVHPSAGEETQYF.